The clone carrying this T cell receptor (beta chain) was observed a handful of times. This entry belongs to a study of T cell changes during pregnancy in multiple sclerosis. There are 13 residues in the CDR3. The V end lost 3 bases, the J end lost 4 bases, and 12 bases lay between the germline ends. Germline CDR1 GTSNPN, CDR2 SVGIG (reference sequence). TCRdb's table, derived via immunoSEQ multiplex PCR, lists solely in-frame clones and lacks some. The sample shows about 31,000 clones, about nine tenths of them seen only once. The material was CD8+ T cells from peripheral blood mononuclear cells, obtained in the second trimester of pregnancy. This TCR was recovered from a female donor with multiple sclerosis, enrolled in a pregnancy study. J is TRBJ1-1 and V is TRBV30; TRBD1 might be the D (5 bases). The CDR3 sequence is CAWSQGLGTEAFF. DNA of the CDR3: TGTGCCTGGAGCCAGGGCTTGGGCACTGAAGCTTTCTTT.